The source of this T cell receptor beta chain is a study of cytomegalovirus exposure and HLA in healthy donors. Study-level points and caveats: Per a prior analysis, the majority of TCR beta V segments were productive roughly 87% or roughly 30% of the time. A few of the chains that were CMV-associated were confirmed in vitro to be specific for CMV antigens. HLA restriction was apparent for most CMV-associated TCR beta chains in a later analysis. In a later analysis, several top co-occurrence clusters appeared linked to parvovirus B19, influenza, CMV and Epstein-Barr virus.

With regard to this clone: The antigen remains unidentified.

Use of 60 Vbeta and 13 Jbeta primers characterized the PCR. Profiling relied on immunoSEQ multiplex PCR, and the TCRdb table lists in-frame clones only, not all of them. The sample lists 150,000 to 200,000 clones; over 60% were seen once. Trimming removed 3 bases from V and 5 bases from J; junction bases left unmatched: 7. The CDR3 is 16 amino acids. CDR1 is LNHDA and CDR2 is SQIVND in the germline V gene (reference sequence). The chain has TRBV19 and TRBJ2-5; TRBD2 matches at 12 bases. This TCR was sampled from a girl aged 5-17 years in good health and CMV-seronegative. The sequencing input was PBMCs. The CDR3 region is CASSIGLAGGSETQYF. For the CDR3, the DNA is TGTGCCAGTAGTATCGGGCTAGCGGGGGGGAGTGAGACCCAGTACTTC.